This entry features one T cell receptor beta chain sequence. Its antigen is undetermined. The study assayed some 110,000 TCR templates per sample. The table came from immunoSEQ multiplex PCR; TCRdb's copy has only in-frame clones and leaves some out. This table holds about 97,000 clones, approximately 90% found once. The data are from a study of siplizumab effects on memory and regulatory T cells. Regarding the study as a whole: Apparently key alloresponse contributors, naive T cells also seemed more diverse than memory cells.

V was clipped by 4 bases and J by 1 base; unmatched bases: 5. CDR1 SGHRS and CDR2 YFSETQ come from the germline V gene. The CDR3 sequence is 16 residues long. J is TRBJ2-1 and V is TRBV5-1; 10 bases align to TRBD2. This receptor was obtained from a human donor in good health. Sequencing was done on a sample of CD4+ T cells sorted from blood. The CDR3 sequence: CASSVSSGRSYNEQFF. For the CDR3, the DNA is TGCGCCAGCAGCGTCTCTAGCGGGAGATCCTACAATGAGCAGTTCTTC.